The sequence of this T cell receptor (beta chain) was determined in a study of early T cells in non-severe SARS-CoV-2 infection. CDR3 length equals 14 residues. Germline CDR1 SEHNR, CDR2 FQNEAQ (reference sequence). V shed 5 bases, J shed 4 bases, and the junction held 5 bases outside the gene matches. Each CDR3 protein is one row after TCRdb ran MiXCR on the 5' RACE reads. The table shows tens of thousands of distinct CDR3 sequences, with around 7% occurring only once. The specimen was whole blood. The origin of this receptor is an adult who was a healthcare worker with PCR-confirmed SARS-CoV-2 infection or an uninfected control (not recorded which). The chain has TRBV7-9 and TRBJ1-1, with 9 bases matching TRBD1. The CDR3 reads CASSAGQGRTEAFF. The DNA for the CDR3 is TGTGCCAGCAGCGCGGGACAGGGACGCACTGAAGCTTTCTTT.